These 6 T cell receptor beta chains were all obtained from the same sample, sequenced in a study of T cells after yellow fever vaccination. TCRdb re-called the 5' RACE reads with MiXCR, one entry per CDR3 protein. The data hold some 400,000 distinct CDR3 sequences, with approximately 6% observed a single time. The sample here was PBMCs, taken 5 days after the yellow fever booster vaccination. The receptors derive from a man between 25 and 39 years old who received the YFV17D yellow fever vaccine.

This clonotype was detected ten times or more. The V and J genes are TRBV18 and TRBJ2-3, with TRBD2 matching 14 bases. This CDR3 has 19 amino acids. V shed 4 bases, J shed 1 base, and the junction held 10 bases outside the gene matches. Germline V gene sequence: CDR1 KGHSH, CDR2 LQKENI. The CDR3 region is CASSRRGTSGSWGTDTQYF. Here the CDR3 DNA reads TGTGCCAGCTCACGCCGAGGGACTAGCGGGAGTTGGGGCACAGATACGCAGTATTTT.

This clonotype was observed a handful of times. The chain recombines TRBV7-9 with TRBJ2-4; no firm D call. V was pared by 5 bases and J by 6 bases, with 17 bases between. The CDR3 has 15 amino acids. Germline CDR1 is SEHNR and CDR2 is FQNEAQ (reference sequence). The CDR3 here is CASSGNLGAGNIQYF. The CDR3 DNA is TGTGCCAGCAGCGGAAACCTAGGAGCAGGAAACATTCAGTACTTC.

This clonotype was seen many times. The V call is TRBV12-3 or TRBV12-4, the J call TRBJ2-1; possible D gene TRBD1, 6 bases. Trimming cost V 3 bases and J 7 bases, with 25 bases left between them. The CDR3 runs 18 residues. The CDR3 DNA reads as TGTGCCAGCAGTTTCGGGGTTGGTCCGCAGGGGCGTAGAAATGAGCAGTTCTTC. Translating gives CASSFGVGPQGRRNEQFF.

This clonotype appeared many times. The chain uses TRBV20-1 and TRBJ2-7; 8 bases agree with TRBD2. The CDR3 totals 15 residues. Germline values: CDR1 DFQATT, CDR2 SNEGSKA (reference sequence). Trimming cost V 5 bases and J 1 base; bases outside gene matches: 10. Written as DNA, the CDR3 is TGCAGTGCTTCCGCTTTAGCGGGGCAATCCTACGAGCAGTACTTC. This gives the protein CSASALAGQSYEQYF.

This clonotype occurred a few times. The chain employs TRBV10-1 and TRBJ2-2, with 8 bases identical to TRBD1. The CDR3 consists of 15 residues. J was trimmed by 1 base and V by 3 bases; bases with no gene match: 1. The germline CDR1 and CDR2 sequences are WNHNN and SYGVQD (reference sequence). CDR3 sequence reads: CASSDGTGNTGELFF. The DNA of the CDR3 is TGCGCCAGCAGTGACGGGACAGGGAACACCGGGGAGCTGTTTTTT.

This rearrangement joins TRBV7-2 to TRBJ2-7; D remains ambiguous. The CDR3 sequence is 13 residues long. Per germline, CDR1 SGHTA and CDR2 FQGNSA. V was shortened by 1 base and J by 7 bases, with 11 bases between the two germline ends. For the CDR3, the DNA is TGTGCCAGCAGCTTAGGGTGGCAGAAGGAGCAGTACTTC. This encodes CASSLGWQKEQYF. Looking up the rest from reference TRBV7-2 and TRBJ2-7 gives the full variable domain: GAGVSQSPSNKVTEKGKDVELRCDPISGHTALYWYRQSLGQGLEFLIYFQGNSAPDKSGLPSDRFSAERTGGSVSTLTIQRTQQEDSAVYLCASSLGWQKEQYFGPGTRLTVT.